This T cell receptor (beta chain) comes out of a study of T cells in narcolepsy. Study-wide background: Enrolled donors included narcolepsy type 1 or type 2 patients and healthy controls.

V dropped 4 bases and J dropped 6 bases, with 14 bases sitting between them. Germline lookup yields CDR1 SGHRS and CDR2 YFSETQ. The CDR3 loop spans 14 amino acids. Regarding this clone: Its antigen remains unidentified.

Here immunoSEQ multiplex PCR was the method, and the copy in TCRdb shows in-frame clones only, minus some. The repertoire has 37,000 or so clones, about 85% of them found once; the top ten carry approximately 1.5%. Regarding the study as a whole: Comparing one patient's CSF and blood CD4+ clonotypes highlighted HCRT- and TRIB2-specific autoreactive clonotypes. Reportedly, autoreactive clonotypes were serially detected in patients' blood but not controls'. Some memory CD4+ repertoires had no autoreactive clone sequences.

This chain links TRBV5-1 with TRBJ2-1; perhaps TRBD2 as D (5 bases). Material: CD45RA- memory CD4+ T cells from PBMCs. This clonotype was obtained from a human donor with narcolepsy. CDR3 sequence: CASSTGDSTNEQFF. The CDR3 DNA reads TGCGCCAGCAGCACCGGGGATTCGACCAATGAGCAGTTCTTC. The full variable domain, its missing parts supplied by reference TRBV5-1 and TRBJ2-1, is KAGVTQTPRYLIKTRGQQVTLSCSPISGHRSVSWYQQTPGQGLQFLFEYFSETQRNKGNFPGRFSGRQFSNSRSEMNVSTLELGDSALYLCASSTGDSTNEQFFGPGTRLTVL.